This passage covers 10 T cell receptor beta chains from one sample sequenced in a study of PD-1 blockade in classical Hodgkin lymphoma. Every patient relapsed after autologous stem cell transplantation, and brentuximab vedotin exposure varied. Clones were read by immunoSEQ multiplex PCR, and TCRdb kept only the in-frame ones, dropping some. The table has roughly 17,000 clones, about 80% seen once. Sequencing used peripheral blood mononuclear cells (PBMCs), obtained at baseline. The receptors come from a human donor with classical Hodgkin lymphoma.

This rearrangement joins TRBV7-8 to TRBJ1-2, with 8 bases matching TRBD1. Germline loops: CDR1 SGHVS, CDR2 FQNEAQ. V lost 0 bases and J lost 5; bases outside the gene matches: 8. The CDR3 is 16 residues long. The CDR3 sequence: CASSLAGQGFTYGYTF. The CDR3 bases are TGTGCCAGCAGCTTAGCCGGACAGGGCTTCACGTATGGCTACACCTTC.

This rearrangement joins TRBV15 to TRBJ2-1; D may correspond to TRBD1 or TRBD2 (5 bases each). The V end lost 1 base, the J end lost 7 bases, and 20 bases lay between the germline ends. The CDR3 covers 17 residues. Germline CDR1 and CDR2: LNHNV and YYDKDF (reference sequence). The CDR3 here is CATSRVGVKGTRNEQFF. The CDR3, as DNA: TGTGCCACCAGCAGAGTAGGAGTTAAAGGGACGAGGAATGAGCAGTTCTTC.

The CDR3 is CATRGEDRGPYEQYF. Written as DNA, the CDR3 is TGTGCCACCCGGGGGGAGGACAGGGGCCCCTACGAGCAGTACTTC. The chain joins TRBV6-5 to TRBJ2-7, with 9 nucleotides matching TRBD1. CDR3 length: 15 residues. The V segment lost 10 bases and the J segment 2 bases; nucleotides outside the gene matches: 12. CDR1 MNHEY and CDR2 SVGAGI come from the germline V gene.

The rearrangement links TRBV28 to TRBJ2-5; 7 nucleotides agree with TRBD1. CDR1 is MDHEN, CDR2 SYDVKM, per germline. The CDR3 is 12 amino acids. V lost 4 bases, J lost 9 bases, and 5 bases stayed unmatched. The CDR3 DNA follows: TGTGCCAGCAGTTCACAGGGGTGGGCCCAGTACTTC. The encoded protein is CASSSQGWAQYF.

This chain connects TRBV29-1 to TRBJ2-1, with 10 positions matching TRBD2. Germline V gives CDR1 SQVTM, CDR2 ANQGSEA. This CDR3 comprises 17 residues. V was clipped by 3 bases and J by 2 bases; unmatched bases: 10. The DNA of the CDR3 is TGCAGCGTTGATGGGCTAGCGGGAGATGTCCCCTACAATGAGCAGTTCTTC. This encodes CSVDGLAGDVPYNEQFF.

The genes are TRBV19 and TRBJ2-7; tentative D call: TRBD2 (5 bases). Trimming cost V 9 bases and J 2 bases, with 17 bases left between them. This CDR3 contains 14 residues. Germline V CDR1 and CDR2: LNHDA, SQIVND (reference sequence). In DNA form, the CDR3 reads TGTGCCAGCCACGAGGGCGGTTCTACCTACGAGCAGTACTTC. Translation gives CASHEGGSTYEQYF.

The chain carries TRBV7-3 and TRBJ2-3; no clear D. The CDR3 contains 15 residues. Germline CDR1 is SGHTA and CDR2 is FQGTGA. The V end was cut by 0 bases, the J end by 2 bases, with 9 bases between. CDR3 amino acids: CASSLTGWDTDTQYF. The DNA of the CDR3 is TGTGCCAGCAGCTTAACGGGGTGGGACACAGATACGCAGTATTTT.

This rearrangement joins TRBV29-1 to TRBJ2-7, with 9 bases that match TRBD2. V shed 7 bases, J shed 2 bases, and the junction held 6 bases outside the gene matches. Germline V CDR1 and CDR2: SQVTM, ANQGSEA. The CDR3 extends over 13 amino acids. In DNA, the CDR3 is TGCAGCGCGGGGGCTAGCGGGACCTACGAGCAGTACTTC. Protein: CSAGASGTYEQYF.

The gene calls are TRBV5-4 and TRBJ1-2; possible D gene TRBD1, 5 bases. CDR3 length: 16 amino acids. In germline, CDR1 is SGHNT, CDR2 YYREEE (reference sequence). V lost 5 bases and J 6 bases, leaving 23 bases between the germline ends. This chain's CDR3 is CASRAGGGGQGDGYTF. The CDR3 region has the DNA TGTGCCAGCAGGGCCGGAGGCGGAGGACAAGGGGATGGCTACACCTTC.

The CDR3 sequence: CSASGVTEAFF. The CDR3 DNA sequence: TGCAGTGCTAGTGGGGTAACTGAAGCTTTCTTT. The chain has TRBV20-1 and TRBJ1-1; no clear D. From germline, CDR1 is DFQATT and CDR2 SNEGSKA (reference sequence). This CDR3 is built from 11 residues. Trimming cost V 3 bases and J 5 bases, with 7 bases left between them.